Shown below are 15 T cell receptor beta chains from a single sample sequenced in a study of T cell responses to AZD1222 COVID-19 vaccine (dated by TCRdb to about 2021). Per the publication, the time point label means: baseline before first vaccination. Library prep was done by the immunoSEQ multiplex PCR assay. This is the immuneACCESS table as TCRdb keeps it, with only in-frame sequences that have V and J called. A part of the clones is gone; compared with another copy, unresolved V genes explain less than half, and the rest is unexplained. The table for this sample lists approximately 150,000 clones; 87% of them were counted only once. The biggest ten clones account for around 2.6% of the sample. This material consisted of peripheral blood, taken on day 0 of AZD1222 vaccination. Receptors were obtained from an adult in good health.

The chain uses TRBV27 and TRBJ2-2; D is perhaps TRBD2 (7 bases). V was pared by 1 base and J by 3 bases, with 15 bases between. Germline lookup yields CDR1 MNHEY and CDR2 SMNVEV (reference sequence). The CDR3 is 17 residues long. The CDR3 protein is CASSLLGGGVYTGELFF. CDR3 sequence (DNA): TGTGCCAGCAGTTTATTGGGCGGGGGCGTATACACCGGGGAGCTGTTTTTT.

The V call is TRBV5-1, the J call TRBJ1-3, with 8 bases identical to TRBD1. CDR3 length: 17 residues. Germline V gene sequence: CDR1 SGHRS, CDR2 YFSETQ. V was pared by 7 bases and J by 2 bases, with 14 bases of the junction left unmatched. The DNA for the CDR3 is TGCGCCAGCCCCTACCCCAGAGACAGGGGCGCTGGAAACACCATATATTTT. This gives the protein CASPYPRDRGAGNTIYF.

V usage is TRBV28 and J usage is TRBJ2-7; the D is unclear. This CDR3 is built from 11 residues. Between the trimmed V and J ends, which lost 5 bases and 3 bases, there was a span of 5 bases. CDR1 and CDR2 from the germline V gene are MDHEN and SYDVKM. CDR3 amino acids: CASSVNYEQYF. Here the CDR3 DNA reads TGTGCCAGCAGTGTAAACTACGAGCAGTACTTC.

The chain joins TRBV19 to TRBJ1-1, with a weak D call TRBD1 (5 bases). The CDR3 runs to 15 residues. Trimming took off 5 bases at V and 1 base at J, with 14 bases between the two ends. CDR1 is LNHDA, CDR2 SQIVND, per germline (reference sequence). The CDR3 nucleotides read TGTGCCAGTAGTGCCCAGGGTCGTAGGAACACTGAAGCTTTCTTT. Its protein product is CASSAQGRRNTEAFF.

This chain connects TRBV12-3 or TRBV12-4 to TRBJ1-3; perhaps TRBD1 as D (5 bases). This CDR3 has 13 residues. V dropped 10 bases and J dropped 4 bases, with 14 bases sitting between them. The CDR3 bases are TGTGCCACCACACAAGACAGAGGAAACACCATATATTTT. Translation gives CATTQDRGNTIYF.

J is TRBJ2-5 and V is TRBV6-1; possibly TRBD1 for D (7 bases). With 5 bases removed from V and 5 bases from J, the gap between germline ends came to 18 bases. Germline V lookup: CDR1 MNHNS, CDR2 SASEGT. The CDR3 covers 15 residues. The CDR3 is CASSWGDSNRETQYF. The CDR3 bases are TGTGCCAGCAGTTGGGGGGACAGCAATAGGGAGACCCAGTACTTC.

The V call is TRBV25-1, the J call TRBJ2-3; D is unclear. CDR3 size: 12 residues. The germline V gene encodes CDR1 MGHDK and CDR2 SYGVNS. V shed 9 bases and J shed 1 base, with 8 bases lying between them. CDR3 in DNA: TGTGCCAGTGGTAAAGGCACAGATACGCAGTATTTT. Protein sequence: CASGKGTDTQYF.

The gene calls are TRBV2 and TRBJ2-5; no clear D. This CDR3 contains 14 residues. Germline CDR1 and CDR2: SNHLY and FYNNEI. Trimming stripped 7 bases from V and 0 bases from J, with 12 bases between. The CDR3 protein is CASKQRPYQETQYF. In DNA, the CDR3 is TGTGCCAGCAAACAGCGCCCATACCAAGAGACCCAGTACTTC.

The chain recombines TRBV18 with TRBJ2-1, with 13 bases fitting TRBD2. Germline V gene data show CDR1 as KGHSH and CDR2 as LQKENI. The CDR3 sequence is 16 residues long. V shed 4 bases, J shed 4 bases, and the junction held 4 bases outside the gene matches. CDR3 bases: TGTGCCAGCTCACAATGGACTAGCGGGAGTTACAATGAGCAGTTCTTC. It specifies CASSQWTSGSYNEQFF.

The J gene is TRBJ1-3, the V gene TRBV7-2; D is uncertain. Germline values: CDR1 SGHTA, CDR2 FQGNSA. This CDR3 has 15 amino acids. With 3 bases removed from V and 1 base from J, the gap between germline ends came to 10 bases. This chain's CDR3 is CASSLADTSGNTIYF. The CDR3 DNA follows: TGTGCCAGCAGCTTGGCCGACACTTCTGGAAACACCATATATTTT.

The chain recombines TRBV7-9 with TRBJ2-1, with D perhaps matching TRBD2 (6 bases). V was shortened by 4 bases and J by 3 bases, with 10 bases between the two germline ends. The germline V gene encodes CDR1 SEHNR and CDR2 FQNEAQ (reference sequence). The CDR3 has 14 residues. CDR3 DNA: TGTGCCAGCAGCTCGGACTATGGCTACAATGAGCAGTTCTTC. Its protein product is CASSSDYGYNEQFF.

This chain uses TRBV11-2 with TRBJ2-1, with a tentative D call TRBD2 (6 bases). CDR3 size: 16 residues. Trimming removed 0 bases at V and 6 bases at J, with 15 bases between. Germline-derived CDR1 and CDR2 are SGHAT and FQNNGV. This CDR3 reads CASSLDRLAPLNEQFF. CDR3 DNA: TGTGCCAGCAGCTTAGATCGGCTAGCGCCCCTCAATGAGCAGTTCTTC.

This clone was counted once. V is TRBV10-2 and J is TRBJ2-7; D unresolved. Germline CDR1 and CDR2: WSHSY and SAAADI. This CDR3 is 13 amino acids long. The ends were cut back, 5 bases at V and 5 bases at J, with 13 bases in the middle. CDR3 sequence: CASSRAGENEQYF. As DNA, the CDR3 is TGCGCCAGCAGTAGGGCTGGGGAAAACGAGCAGTACTTC.

The J gene is TRBJ2-2, the V gene TRBV5-6, with TRBD2 as a possible D gene (5 bases). Germline CDR1 and CDR2: SGHDT and YYEEEE. The CDR3 loop spans 15 amino acids. V was shortened by 2 bases and J by 4 bases, with 12 bases between the two germline ends. The CDR3 bases are TGTGCCAGCAGCTTACACGGGGTTCTCACCGGGGAGCTGTTTTTT. Translation gives CASSLHGVLTGELFF.

This clone was detected a few times. Here the CDR3 DNA reads TGTGCCACCGGGGAGGGCCTCTCCTACAATGAGCAGTTCTTC. This encodes CATGEGLSYNEQFF. The chain is built from TRBV10-3 and TRBJ2-1, with TRBD2 matching 7 bases. The germline V gene encodes CDR1 ENHRY and CDR2 SYGVKD. There are 14 residues in the CDR3. Trimming took 10 bases from V and 0 from J; bases not matched to a gene: 6.